The 32 T cell receptor beta chains below were found in one sample sequenced in a study of CD8+CD57+ T cells in acquired aplastic anemia. TCR beta VDJ and CDR3 profiling used genomic DNA as template. One entry per CDR3 protein, called by TCRdb with MiXCR from the reads. The sample has 400,000 to 450,000 distinct CDR3 sequences, roughly 64% seen once. Sequenced material: sorted CD4+, CD8+, or CD8+CD57+ T cells (not recorded which) from PBMCs. Receptors were obtained from a human donor in good health, serving as a control.

Details on this clonotype: The junction does not match germline at one end; this may be a read error. V and J are TRBV7-2 and TRBJ2-7; a weak D match, TRBD2 (6 bases). The CDR3 loop spans 14 amino acids. The germline gives CDR1 SGHTA, CDR2 FQGNSA. The CDR3 is CASSLVWTTKGNEF. DNA of the CDR3: TGTGCCAGCAGCTTAGTGTGGACTACCAAGGGGAATGAGTTC.

The chain joins TRBV4-2 to TRBJ2-2, with D perhaps TRBD1 (5 bases). The germline V and J ends were trimmed by 5 bases and 3 bases, with 10 bases remaining between them. Germline CDR1 reads LGHNA; CDR2 reads YNFKEQ. This CDR3 has 14 amino acids. The CDR3 DNA reads TGTGCCAGCAGCTTAGGGGTCTACACCGGGGAGCTGTTTTTT. Translating gives CASSLGVYTGELFF.

This clonotype was seen more than once but under ten times. This chain joins TRBV15 and TRBJ2-1; TRBD1 is a possible D gene (5 bases). The CDR3 contains 17 residues. Between the trimmed V and J ends, which lost 5 bases and 2 bases, there was a span of 19 bases. Germline CDR1 LNHNV, CDR2 YYDKDF (reference sequence). CDR3 sequence (DNA): TGTGCCACCAGCCCTACCACCAGGACACACACCTACAATGAGCAGTTCTTC. Translation gives CATSPTTRTHTYNEQFF.

About this clonotype: Germline and junction disagree at one end, which may indicate a read error. V usage is TRBV25-1 and J usage is TRBJ2-1, with TRBD2 as a possible D gene (7 bases). The CDR3 is 14 amino acids. Germline assignment: CDR1 MGHDK and CDR2 SYGVNS. The CDR3 DNA sequence: TGTGCCAGCAGTGGGGGGGGGGCAGTTAATGGGCAGTTCTTC. Translating gives CASSGGGAVNGQFF.

In the case of this clonotype: A much larger clonotype is one base distant, so this may be a read error. The chain links TRBV6-1 to TRBJ2-5; the D gene is possibly TRBD1 (5 bases). The CDR3 totals 16 residues. Germline-derived CDR1 and CDR2 are MNHNS and SASEGT. The germline V and J ends were trimmed by 5 bases and 11 bases, with 27 bases remaining between them. This CDR3 is CASSPQAMGSYNEQYF. In nucleotides, the CDR3 is TGTGCCAGCAGTCCACAGGCCATGGGCTCCTACAATGAGCAGTACTTC.

The chain carries TRBV7-6 and TRBJ2-3, with 8 nucleotides matching TRBD2. Trimming removed 0 bases from V and 4 bases from J; junction bases left unmatched: 15. CDR1 and CDR2 from the germline V gene are SGHVS and FNYEAQ. The CDR3 spans 19 residues. The DNA of the CDR3 is TGTGCCAGCAGCTTAGCGGGGGCGGGAGGTCTAATAGGCCCAGATACGCAGTATTTT. Amino acid sequence: CASSLAGAGGLIGPDTQYF.

Note on this clonotype: The junction differs from germline at one of its ends, possibly a read error. The chain carries TRBV9 and TRBJ2-1; D may match TRBD1 or TRBD2 (5 bases each). Germline V gene data show CDR1 as SGDLS and CDR2 as YYNGEE. CDR3 length: 14 residues. Here the CDR3 reads CVSSARVGETQYFF. The CDR3 bases are TGTGTCAGCAGCGCCCGGGTAGGGGAGACCCAGTACTTCTTC.

As regards this clonotype: At one end the junction does not follow the germline gene, possibly because of a read error. The V call is TRBV7-8, the J call TRBJ2-5; D remains unclear. In germline, CDR1 is SGHVS, CDR2 FQNEAQ. This CDR3 spans 15 amino acids. Here the CDR3 reads CASSIVPRLSENQYF. For the CDR3, the DNA is TGTGCCAGCAGCATAGTTCCCCGGTTGAGCGAGAACCAGTACTTC.

The genes are TRBV20-1 and TRBJ1-1, with D maybe TRBD1 (5 bases). Per germline, CDR1 DFQATT and CDR2 SNEGSKA (reference sequence). The CDR3 is 17 amino acids. Trimming shortened V by 1 base and J by 1 base, and 19 bases separated the two germline ends. For the CDR3, the DNA is TGCAGTGCTAGAGCTAACCGCCCGACCAGGGAGAACACTGAAGCTTTCTTT. Translated: CSARANRPTRENTEAFF.

The chain combines TRBV12-3 or TRBV12-4 with TRBJ2-3; the D gene is possibly TRBD1 (6 bases). Trimming removed 10 bases from V and 4 bases from J, with 18 bases in between. CDR3 length equals 14 residues. The chain's CDR3 is CATTAQGNADTQYF. CDR3 in DNA: TGTGCCACCACCGCGCAGGGGAACGCAGATACGCAGTATTTT.

The CDR3 protein is CASSGGGDTGELFF. The CDR3 nucleotides are TGTGCCAGCAGCGGTGGGGGGGACACCGGGGAGCTGTTTTTT. The chain uses TRBV5-8 and TRBJ2-2; 7 bases match TRBD2. Losses at the gene ends were 4 bases for V and 3 bases for J; bases not matched to a gene: 3. This CDR3 spans 14 amino acids. Germline V gene lookup returns CDR1 SGHTS and CDR2 YDEGEE. The entire variable domain, with the rest obtained from reference TRBV5-8 and TRBJ2-2, is as follows: EAGVTQSPTHLIKTRGQQATLRCSPISGHTSVYWYQQALGLGLQFLLWYDEGEERNRGNFPPRFSGRQFPNYSSELNVNALELEDSALYLCASSGGGDTGELFFGEGSRLTVL.

This chain links TRBV2 with TRBJ2-7, with 7 bases matching TRBD1. Germline loops: CDR1 SNHLY, CDR2 FYNNEI. This CDR3 has 12 amino acids. Trimming cost V 7 bases and J 3 bases; bases outside gene matches: 3. The CDR3 loop reads CASTGDSYEQYF. The CDR3, as DNA: TGTGCCAGCACCGGGGACAGCTACGAGCAGTACTTC.

This clonotype showed up many times. The rearrangement uses TRBV12-5 and TRBJ1-5; tentatively, D is TRBD1 (6 bases). Deletions cut 5 bases from V and 4 bases from J, with 15 bases between. The CDR3 is 15 residues long. Germline CDR1 reads LGHNT; CDR2 reads FRNRAP. Here the CDR3 reads CASGPPGQINQPQHF. CDR3 nucleotides: TGTGCTAGTGGTCCCCCTGGACAGATAAATCAGCCCCAGCATTTT.

Comment on this clonotype: One end of the junction varies from germline; a read error may be responsible. The J gene is TRBJ1-5, the V gene TRBV7-2; unclear D gene. Germline CDR1 SGHTA, CDR2 FQGNSA. CDR3 length equals 13 residues. For the CDR3, the DNA is TGTGCCAGCAGCTTGGCCCAACCTCAAATTCAGCCCTTT. It yields the protein CASSLAQPQIQPF.

This clonotype was seen many times. This sequence joins TRBV12-3 or TRBV12-4 and TRBJ2-3; possibly TRBD2 for D (6 bases). The CDR3 covers 12 residues. Trimming cost V 6 bases and J 5 bases, with 9 bases left between them. CDR3 DNA sequence: TGTGCCAGCAGGCTCGGGGGAGATACGCAGTATTTT. It translates to CASRLGGDTQYF.

This clonotype was observed at least ten times. The chain is built from TRBV7-3 and TRBJ2-1; D gene ambiguous. Looked up from germline, CDR1 is SGHTA and CDR2 is FQGTGA. This CDR3 has 12 amino acids. The V end was cut by 4 bases, the J end by 9 bases, with 10 bases between. The CDR3: CASSSYLGEQFF. The CDR3 bases are TGTGCCAGCAGCTCCTACTTAGGTGAGCAGTTCTTC.

The sample holds a few counts of this clonotype. The rearrangement uses TRBV24-1 and TRBJ2-3, with 10 positions matching TRBD2. V dropped 9 bases and J dropped 3; count of bases not matched to a gene: 5. Germline loops: CDR1 KGHDR, CDR2 SFDVKD. The CDR3 spans 14 residues. The CDR3 bases are TGTGCCACCGGGAGCGGGGGGGCGACAGATACGCAGTATTTT. It yields the protein CATGSGGATDTQYF.

This clonotype appeared a few times. The CDR3 DNA sequence: TGTGCCTGGAGTGGCGGGGACACGGACGTCGAGCAGTACTTC. Translation: CAWSGGDTDVEQYF. The genes are TRBV30 and TRBJ2-7; D may correspond to TRBD1 or TRBD2 (6 bases each). The CDR3 totals 14 residues. V lost 1 base, J lost 6 bases, and 16 bases lay in between. Germline V gene sequence: CDR1 GTSNPN, CDR2 SVGIG (reference sequence).

This clonotype was seen at least ten times. The V call is TRBV27, the J call TRBJ2-3; D unclear. This CDR3 is 13 amino acids long. V was trimmed by 5 bases and J by 2 bases, leaving 8 bases between them. Per the germline V gene, CDR1 is MNHEY and CDR2 is SMNVEV (reference sequence). CDR3 nucleotides: TGTGCCAGCAGTATGGACCTCACAGATACGCAGTATTTT. Amino acids: CASSMDLTDTQYF.

A few counts support this clonotype. V and J are TRBV12-3 or TRBV12-4 and TRBJ2-4, with D possibly TRBD2 on 6 matching bases. V was cut by 6 bases and J by 2 bases, with 11 bases left in between. This CDR3 has 14 amino acids. The CDR3 sequence: CASRPGVSKNIQYF. The CDR3 DNA reads TGTGCCAGCAGGCCGGGAGTCTCCAAAAACATTCAGTACTTC.

There are many counts of this clonotype. The chain combines TRBV30 with TRBJ1-2, with 8 bases aligning to TRBD1. This CDR3 has 13 residues. Trimming cost V 0 bases and J 8 bases; bases outside gene matches: 5. Germline V gene data show CDR1 as GTSNPN and CDR2 as SVGIG (reference sequence). The CDR3 DNA sequence: TGTGCCTGGAGTGTATTGACAGGGGTGGGCTACACCTTC. This encodes CAWSVLTGVGYTF.

V gene TRBV10-1 combines with J gene TRBJ1-2, with D unclear. Trimming took 8 bases from V and 5 from J, leaving 12 bases between them. CDR3 size: 12 residues. Germline CDR1 and CDR2: WNHNN and SYGVQD (reference sequence). CDR3: CASPPGPYGYTF. The CDR3 DNA sequence: TGCGCCAGCCCACCTGGACCGTATGGCTACACCTTC.

As DNA, the CDR3 is TGTGCCAGCAGCAGCGAGAGGCAGCCCCAAGAACAGCCCCAGCATTTT. Its translation is CASSSERQPQEQPQHF. The chain recombines TRBV7-2 with TRBJ1-5; D is ambiguous. V lost 5 bases and J 7 bases, leaving 21 bases between the germline ends. Germline assignment: CDR1 SGHTA and CDR2 FQGNSA. This CDR3 is 16 amino acids long.

V and J are TRBV14 and TRBJ2-7; D might be TRBD2 (5 bases). The CDR3 spans 14 residues. V lost 5 bases, J lost 13 bases, and 24 bases lay in between. Germline V CDR1 and CDR2: SGHDN, FVKESK. CDR3 in DNA: TGTGCCAGCAGCATGTGGGGAGTGGCCCACGATCACTACTTC. It is translated as CASSMWGVAHDHYF.

A word on this clonotype: Mismatch with germline at one junction end may stem from a read error. J is TRBJ2-3 and V is TRBV10-3, with TRBD1 identical over 7 bases. This CDR3 contains 15 residues. Germline-derived CDR1 and CDR2 are ENHRY and SYGVKD. The CDR3 DNA follows: TGTGCCAGCAGTCACGCGGCAGGACAGGCCTTTCGGCAGTACTTT. Its translation is CASSHAAGQAFRQYF.

This clonotype has a handful of counts. The gene calls are TRBV2 and TRBJ2-5, with 8 nucleotides matching TRBD2. J gave up 5 bases and V 3 bases, and 5 bases lay outside the gene matches. CDR1 is SNHLY and CDR2 is FYNNEI in the germline V gene. The CDR3 runs 14 residues. The CDR3 DNA reads as TGTGCCAGCAGTGATACGCGGGGGGTGGAGACCCAGTACTTC. Its protein product is CASSDTRGVETQYF.

This clonotype was picked up many times. The gene calls are TRBV11-2 and TRBJ1-1; TRBD1 matches 7 bases. The CDR3 is made up of 14 amino acids. Germline lookup yields CDR1 SGHAT and CDR2 FQNNGV. The junction had 9 bases not matched to a gene; V was cut back by 8 bases and J by 3 bases. The CDR3 DNA sequence: TGTGCCAGCTTACAGACAGGGACCCACACTGAAGCTTTCTTT. Translated, it gives CASLQTGTHTEAFF.

Regarding this clonotype: Lacking the conserved final phenylalanine or tryptophan, this CDR3 likely reflects a read error. Because the CDR3's place on the DNA is in doubt, the DNA is left out and the CDR3 is given as listed by TCRdb. This sequence joins TRBV9 and TRBJ2-7; the table's D call TRBD2 went unverified against the DNA. Germline V CDR1 and CDR2: SGDLS, YYNGEE. The CDR3 extends over 13 residues, inclusive of both ends. The CDR3 loop is CASNVGGKDYGYI.

This chain links TRBV10-3 with TRBJ1-6; D remains unclear. Germline V CDR1 and CDR2: ENHRY, SYGVKD. Trimming took off 3 bases at V and 0 bases at J, with 9 bases between the two ends. This CDR3 is 16 amino acids long. The CDR3 DNA is TGTGCCATCAGTGAACGGGATAGCTCCTATAATTCACCCCTCCACTTT. This sequence encodes CAISERDSSYNSPLHF.

This clonotype was detected only once. The chain carries TRBV2 and TRBJ2-5; no firm D call. This CDR3 region has 14 residues. V lost 11 bases, J lost 1 base, and 17 bases lay in between. Germline CDR1 and CDR2: SNHLY and FYNNEI. CDR3 residues: CASRLTPAQETQYF. DNA of the CDR3: TGTGCCTCCCGACTGACACCGGCCCAAGAGACCCAGTACTTC.

V and J are TRBV20-1 and TRBJ1-6; no firm D call. The germline V gene encodes CDR1 DFQATT and CDR2 SNEGSKA (reference sequence). V shed 1 base and J shed 8 bases, with 15 bases lying between them. This CDR3 contains 15 residues. The CDR3 is CSARVVTGEHSPLHF. CDR3 coding DNA: TGCAGTGCTAGAGTAGTCACCGGGGAGCATTCACCCCTCCACTTT.

The sample holds many counts of this clonotype. The rearrangement joins TRBV12-5 to TRBJ2-1, with D possibly being TRBD1 or TRBD2 (5 bases each). From germline, CDR1 is LGHNT and CDR2 FRNRAP. This CDR3 region has 17 residues. V was cut by 0 bases and J by 7 bases, with 19 bases left in between. The CDR3 loop reads CASGLVRDGEVGNEQFF. The CDR3 DNA follows: TGTGCTAGTGGTTTGGTACGGGACGGGGAAGTGGGGAATGAGCAGTTCTTC.